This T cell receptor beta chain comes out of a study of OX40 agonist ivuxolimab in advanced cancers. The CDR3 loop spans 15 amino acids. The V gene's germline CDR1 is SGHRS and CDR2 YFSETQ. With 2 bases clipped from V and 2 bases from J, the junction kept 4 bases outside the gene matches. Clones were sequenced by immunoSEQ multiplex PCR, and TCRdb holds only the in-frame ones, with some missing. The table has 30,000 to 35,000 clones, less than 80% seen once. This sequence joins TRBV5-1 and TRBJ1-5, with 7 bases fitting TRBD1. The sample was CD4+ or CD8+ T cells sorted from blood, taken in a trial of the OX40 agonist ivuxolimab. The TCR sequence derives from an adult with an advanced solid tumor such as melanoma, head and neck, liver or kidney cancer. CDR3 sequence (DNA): TGCGCCAGCAGCTTTGAGGGGGCCCGCAATCAGCCCCAGCATTTT. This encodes CASSFEGARNQPQHF.